These 8 T cell receptor beta chains were sequenced from one sample in a study of blood T cell repertoires in COVID-19 (dated by TCRdb to the early 2020s). Libraries were constructed by the immunoSEQ multiplex PCR assay. The clones in this table, taken by TCRdb from immuneACCESS, are in-frame only. Not every clone is retained; where verified, under half of the shortfall comes from an unresolved V gene, and the cause of the rest is unknown. The sample table contains a few hundred thousand clones; only one count was recorded for about 80% of them. Of the sample, approximately 9.1% falls within the top ten clones. The sequenced material came from peripheral blood. The receptors derive from an older man with acute or convalescent COVID-19.

V gene TRBV10-3 combines with J gene TRBJ2-3, with 7 bases that match TRBD1. The CDR3 is 15 amino acids. CDR1 ENHRY and CDR2 SYGVKD come from the germline V gene. Unmatched junction bases numbered 7, after V lost 2 bases and J lost 5 bases. The CDR3 region is CAISERGGQVDTQYF. CDR3 coding DNA: TGTGCCATCAGTGAGCGCGGCGGACAGGTAGATACGCAGTATTTT.

The chain uses TRBV2 and TRBJ2-1; D may be TRBD2 (5 bases). Germline loops: CDR1 SNHLY, CDR2 FYNNEI. The germline V and J ends were trimmed by 8 bases and 4 bases, with 12 bases remaining between them. The CDR3 is 13 amino acids. The CDR3 here is CASGRLSYNEQFF. For the CDR3, the DNA is TGTGCCAGCGGGAGATTATCATACAATGAGCAGTTCTTC.

The chain employs TRBV5-1 and TRBJ1-1, with 11 bases that match TRBD1. V gave up 0 bases and J gave up 6 bases; unmatched junction bases: 4. This CDR3 spans 15 amino acids. CDR1 and CDR2 (germline): SGHRS, YFSETQ. CDR3 nucleotide sequence: TGCGCCAGCAGCTTGGCGGGACAGGGGGACCCTGAAGCTTTCTTT. It encodes CASSLAGQGDPEAFF.

This chain joins TRBV28 and TRBJ2-6, with 8 bases fitting TRBD1. The CDR3 is made up of 16 amino acids. J gave up 2 bases and V 6 bases, and 6 bases lay outside the gene matches. Germline CDR1 and CDR2: MDHEN and SYDVKM. CDR3 bases: TGTGCCAGCAGACGGAGGACAGGGACTGGGGCCAACGTCCTGACTTTC. As protein: CASRRRTGTGANVLTF.

V and J are TRBV6-5 and TRBJ1-5, with a weak D call TRBD1 (5 bases). The CDR3 runs 15 residues. V lost 6 bases and J 0 bases, leaving 12 bases between the germline ends. CDR1 and CDR2 from the germline V gene are MNHEY and SVGAGI. The CDR3 DNA reads TGTGCCAGCAGATTGACAGAAAATAGCAATCAGCCCCAGCATTTT. Protein: CASRLTENSNQPQHF.

The genes are TRBV5-1 and TRBJ1-2; the match to TRBD1 covers 10 bases. The J segment lost 8 bases and the V segment lost 5 bases, leaving 9 bases of the junction unmatched. Germline CDR1 reads SGHRS; CDR2 reads YFSETQ. The CDR3 contains 14 residues. The CDR3 coding sequence is TGCGCCAGCAGTCTGGGGGACAGGGGATTCGGCTACACCTTC. Translation gives CASSLGDRGFGYTF.

The V call is TRBV9, the J call TRBJ2-3; TRBD2 matches 16 bases. Trimming cost V 4 bases and J 6 bases; bases outside gene matches: 8. Germline CDR1 and CDR2: SGDLS and YYNGEE. The CDR3 consists of 17 residues. For the CDR3, the DNA is TGTGCCAGCAGCCCCGGGACTAGCGGGGGGGCCGGGGATACGCAGTATTTT. Translation gives CASSPGTSGGAGDTQYF. Looking up the rest from reference TRBV9 and TRBJ2-3 gives the full variable domain: DSGVTQTPKHLITATGQRVTLRCSPRSGDLSVYWYQQSLDQGLQFLIQYYNGEERAKGNILERFSAQQFPDLHSELNLSSLELGDSALYFCASSPGTSGGAGDTQYFGPGTRLTVL.

This clone was found once. This sequence joins TRBV5-4 and TRBJ1-3; 12 nucleotides align to TRBD1. The CDR3 sequence is 16 residues long. CDR1 is SGHNT, CDR2 YYREEE, per germline (reference sequence). V was clipped by 3 bases and J by 3 bases; unmatched bases: 4. The CDR3 region has the DNA TGTGCCAGCAGCTGGGGACAGGGGGCTGGTGGAAACACCATATATTTT. It is translated as CASSWGQGAGGNTIYF.